This is a list of T cell receptor beta chains from one sample in a study of CD8+CD57+ T cells in acquired aplastic anemia. TCRdb re-analysed the reads in MiXCR, keeping a single row per CDR3 protein. The sample gives about 62,000 distinct CDR3 sequences, around 55% of which show up once; about 2.5% is in the top ten. The sample consisted of sorted CD4+, CD8+, or CD8+CD57+ T cells (not recorded which) from PBMCs. These receptors were collected from a human donor in good health, serving as a control. The CDR3 runs from the conserved cysteine through the conserved F or W. A D gene is named only where the DNA matches it firmly. Rows give clone size only sometimes, using once, few, many, or a class for an expanded clone.

>TRBV12-3/TRBV12-4|many|NA|TRBJ2-1
TGTGCCAGCAGTTCAACCGGATCCGGGACCCTTAATGAGCAGTTCTTC
CASSSTGSGTLNEQFF
>TRBV19|many|NA|TRBJ2-3
TGTGCCAGTAGTATAACCCGGGCGGCTGCAAGCACAGATACGCAGTATTTT
CASSITRAAASTDTQYF
>TRBV18|many|NA|TRBJ2-5
TGTGCCAGCTCACCTTCCGTTGGCTCACGGGGGGAGACCCAGTACTTC
CASSPSVGSRGETQYF
>TRBV5-1|many|TRBD1|TRBJ2-7
TGCGCCAGCAGCAAGTCCGGGACAGTCTCCTACGAGCAGTACTTC
CASSKSGTVSYEQYF
>TRBV2|NA|NA|TRBJ1-3
TGTGCCAGCAGTGACTCAATGAGCTCTGGAAACACCATATATTTT
CASSDSMSSGNTIYF
>TRBV29-1|NA|TRBD2|TRBJ2-3
TGCAGCGTTGCCGGGACTAGCGGGAGTTCAGATACGCAGTATTTT
CSVAGTSGSSDTQYF
>TRBV27|NA|NA|TRBJ1-6
TGTGCCAGCAGTTTTCGATCACCCCTCCACTTT
CASSFRSPLHF
>TRBV18|NA|NA|TRBJ1-3
TGTGCCAGCTCACCACCGGGCAGGAACTCTGGAAGCACCATATATTTT
CASSPPGRNSGSTIYF
>TRBV6-1|NA|TRBD2|TRBJ2-3
TGTGCCAGCAGCCCCGGGGGGACTAGCACAGATACGCAGTATTTT
CASSPGGTSTDTQYF
>TRBV10-3|medium-sized|TRBD2|TRBJ2-3
TGTGCCATCAGTGAACGGCCAGGGACTAGCGGGAGGCATACGCAGTATTTT
CAISERPGTSGRHTQYF
>TRBV11-2|NA|NA|TRBJ1-5
TGTGCCAGCAGCTCCCGGGGGGGCTACAATCAGCCCCAGCATTTT
CASSSRGGYNQPQHF
>TRBV2|NA|NA|TRBJ1-2
TGTGCCAGTTCCCTTCCCGAGACGGGGGGCTACACCTTC
CASSLPETGGYTF
>TRBV7-7|NA|NA|TRBJ2-2
TGTGCTAACAGCCCCCAATCGACCGGGGAGCTGTTTTTT
CANSPQSTGELFF
>TRBV5-1|NA|NA|TRBJ1-5
TGCGCCAGCAGCTTGGAGGCAGGTTTGGGGCCCCAGCATTTT
CASSLEAGLGPQHF
>TRBV20-1|many|NA|TRBJ2-7
TGCAGTGCTAGAGATGCCCAGCTAGCTAGCTCCTACGAGCAGTACTTC
CSARDAQLASSYEQYF
>TRBV6-1|many|NA|TRBJ1-5
TGTGCCAGCAGTGTTGTCAGCAATCAGCCCCAGCATTTT
CASSVVSNQPQHF
>TRBV15|NA|NA|TRBJ1-5
TGTGCCAGCAGCTCACCCGGGACGGATAGCAATCAGCCCCAGCATTTT
CASSSPGTDSNQPQHF
>TRBV2|NA|TRBD1|TRBJ2-5
TGTGCCACCTCGGGACAGACCCGGGAGACCCAGTACTTC
CATSGQTRETQYF
>TRBV20-1|NA|NA|TRBJ2-5
TGCAGTGTGTATCGGGTGGGACGGGGGCAAACGAGGACCCAGTACTTC
CSVYRVGRGQTRTQYF
>TRBV7-3|once|NA|TRBJ2-1
TGTGCCAGCAGCTTAATTAGGAGCGAAAACTCCTACAATGAGCAGTTCTTC
CASSLIRSENSYNEQFF
>TRBV2|few|NA|TRBJ1-6
TGTGCCAGCAGTGAGGGAAATTCACCCCTCCACTTT
CASSEGNSPLHF
>TRBV6-5|many|NA|TRBJ1-1
TGTGCCAGCAGTTCCCCCGGGCTGAACACTGAAGCTTTCTTT
CASSSPGLNTEAFF
>TRBV29-1|NA|NA|TRBJ2-3
TGCAGCGTTAGTTACTCCGGGGGCGATACGCAGTATTTT
CSVSYSGGDTQYF
>TRBV2|NA|TRBD1|TRBJ1-4
TGTGCCAGCAGTTCCCGACAGGGGGCGCGTGAAAAACTGTTTTTT
CASSSRQGAREKLFF
>TRBV15|NA|TRBD1|TRBJ1-5
TGTGCCACCTCGGACAGGTTGAATCAGCCCCAGCATTTT
CATSDRLNQPQHF
>TRBV4-2|many|NA|TRBJ2-1
TGTGCCAGCAGCCGATACTGGAGCTCCTACAATGAGCAGTTCTTC
CASSRYWSSYNEQFF
>TRBV4-2|NA|NA|TRBJ2-5
TGTGCCAGCAGCCAAGAGACCCAGTACTTC
CASSQETQYF
>TRBV27|many|TRBD1|TRBJ2-5
TGTGCCAGCAGTTCACTGGGACAGGGCGGGGAGACCCAGTACTTC
CASSSLGQGGETQYF
>TRBV2|once|TRBD1|TRBJ1-5
TGTGCCACTAACAGGGGTCAGGGTCAGCCCCAGCATTTT
CATNRGQGQPQHF
>TRBV18|many|TRBD1|TRBJ1-6
TGTGCCAGCTCACCGGGACAGCTCAATTCACCCCTCCACTTT
CASSPGQLNSPLHF
>TRBV27|NA|TRBD1|TRBJ2-3
TGTGCCAGCAGTTTCAGGACAGGGGGTGTTTTTAGCACAGATACGCAGTATTTT
CASSFRTGGVFSTDTQYF
>TRBV25-1|NA|NA|TRBJ2-3
TGTGCCAGCAGTGCACCCACAGATACGCAGTATTTT
CASSAPTDTQYF
>TRBV27|many|NA|TRBJ2-7
TGTGCCAGCAGTCCCGCAAGGGCTGCGAAGCAGTACTTC
CASSPARAAKQYF
>TRBV10-1|NA|NA|TRBJ1-1
TGCGCCAGCAGGACCCTACAGGGAGGTGTTAGGATGAACACTGAAGCTTTCTTT
CASRTLQGGVRMNTEAFF
>TRBV7-8|NA|NA|TRBJ2-1
TGTGCCAGCAGCTTGGTGTCGCGGGAGCAGTTCTTC
CASSLVSREQFF
>TRBV11-2|many|TRBD1|TRBJ1-6
TGTGCCAGCAGCCATTGGGATACAGGGGGTTCCTATAATTCACCCCTCCACTTT
CASSHWDTGGSYNSPLHF
>TRBV24-1|NA|TRBD1|TRBJ2-1
TGTGCCACCAGTGTCACAGGGGATCGGAATGAGCAGTTCTTC
CATSVTGDRNEQFF
>TRBV30|many|NA|TRBJ1-1
TGTGCCTGGAGCTCTGGGGGCGCGAACACTGAAGCTTTCTTT
CAWSSGGANTEAFF
>TRBV10-3|NA|NA|TRBJ1-2
TGTGCCATCAGGGAGACAGGCGGTACTAACTATGGCTACACCTTC
CAIRETGGTNYGYTF
>TRBV29-1|NA|NA|TRBJ1-1
TGCAGCGTTGGGGGGGCCAGACCAGAAGCTTTCTTT
CSVGGARPEAFF
>TRBV27|NA|TRBD2|TRBJ2-2
TGTGCCAGCAGTTACGGGCCCCCGGGACTAGTCCCCGGGGAGCTGTTTTTT
CASSYGPPGLVPGELFF
>TRBV7-2|medium-sized|NA|TRBJ1-6
TGTGCCAGCAGCTTAGCGGTGGTTTCACCCCTCCACTTT
CASSLAVVSPLHF
>TRBV29-1|NA|NA|TRBJ1-2
TGCAGCGTTGTGATAGCCGGGCGTGGCTACACCTTC
CSVVIAGRGYTF
>TRBV20-1|many|TRBD1|TRBJ1-1
TGCAGTGCTAAAAGGACAGGGGGGCACACTGAAGCTTTCTTT
CSAKRTGGHTEAFF
>TRBV19|many|TRBD2|TRBJ2-3
TGTGCCAGTAGGGTTCTAGCGGGCGGGTCCACAGATACGCAGTATTTT
CASRVLAGGSTDTQYF
>TRBV19|once|TRBD1|TRBJ1-5
TGTGCCAGTTTCGGGACAGGGCCCCCAAATCAGCCCCAGCATTTT
CASFGTGPPNQPQHF
>TRBV12-3/TRBV12-4|many|TRBD1|TRBJ2-5
TGTGCCAGCAGTCGGACAGGGGAGTTGGTAGAGACCCAGTACTTC
CASSRTGELVETQYF